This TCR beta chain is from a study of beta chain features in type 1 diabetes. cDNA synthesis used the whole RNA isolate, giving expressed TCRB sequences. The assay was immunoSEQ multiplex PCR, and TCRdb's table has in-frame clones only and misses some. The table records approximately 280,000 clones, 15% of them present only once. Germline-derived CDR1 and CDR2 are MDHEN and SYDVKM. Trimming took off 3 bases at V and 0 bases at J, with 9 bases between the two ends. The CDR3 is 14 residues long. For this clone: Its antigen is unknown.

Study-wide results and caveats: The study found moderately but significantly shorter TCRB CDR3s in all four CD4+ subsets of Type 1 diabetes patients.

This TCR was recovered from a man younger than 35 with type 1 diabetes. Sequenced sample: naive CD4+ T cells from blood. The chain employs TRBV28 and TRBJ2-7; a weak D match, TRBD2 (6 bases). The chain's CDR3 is CASSFGGSSYEQYF. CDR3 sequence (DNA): TGTGCCAGCAGTTTTGGGGGGAGCTCCTACGAGCAGTACTTC. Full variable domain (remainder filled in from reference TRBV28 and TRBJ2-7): DVKVTQSSRYLVKRTGEKVFLECVQDMDHENMFWYRQDPGLGLRLIYFSYDVKMKEKGDIPEGYSVSREKKERFSLILESASTNQTSMYLCASSFGGSSYEQYFGPGTRLTVT.